This TCR beta chain came from a study of T-cell reconstitution after alpha-beta-depleted transplantation in children (dated by TCRdb to about 2016). Study-wide context: Using TCR repertoire profiling, the study quantitatively followed how T-cell immune reconstitution unfolded in children after TCRalphabeta/CD19-depleted allogeneic hematopoietic cell transplantation.

Regarding this clonotype: Its antigen remains unidentified. Base-call qualities are not available, and no considerably larger clone is one nucleotide away.

The method was PCR. Sequencing relied on an Illumina HiSeq 2500. TCR library preparation used molecular barcoding, with unique molecular identifiers applied to normalize quantification of the TCRbeta repertoire. TCRdb trimmed public reads at Q25 via fastp, called clones via MiXCR and kept in-frame beta chains. For every CDR3 protein sequence, its rows merge into one entry that carries the most common genes and DNA. This sample comprises a few hundred thousand distinct CDR3 sequences, 9.7% of them detected only once. The top ten hold about 5.4% of the sample. From a lookup of the germline V gene, CDR1 and CDR2 are MNHEY and SVGEGT. The CDR3 starts with the cysteine, ends with the phenylalanine, and has 17 residues. Only the CDR3 region is kept as DNA, spanning 51 bases read in frame from base 1. V loses 4 bases, J loses 3 bases, and the germline ends lie 21 bases apart.

The chain couples TRBV6-2 or TRBV6-3 to TRBJ1-1; the D gene cannot be named for sure. The sequence derives from a human donor who donated a stem cell graft to a child with SCID. Here the sequenced sample was PBMCs from the stem cell graft donor, taken from the stem cell graft. The nucleotides are TGTGCCAGCAGTTTCCTCGACTCTCCGGGGTTTGACACTGAAGCTTTCTTT. Its protein reads: CASSFLDSPGFDTEAFF.